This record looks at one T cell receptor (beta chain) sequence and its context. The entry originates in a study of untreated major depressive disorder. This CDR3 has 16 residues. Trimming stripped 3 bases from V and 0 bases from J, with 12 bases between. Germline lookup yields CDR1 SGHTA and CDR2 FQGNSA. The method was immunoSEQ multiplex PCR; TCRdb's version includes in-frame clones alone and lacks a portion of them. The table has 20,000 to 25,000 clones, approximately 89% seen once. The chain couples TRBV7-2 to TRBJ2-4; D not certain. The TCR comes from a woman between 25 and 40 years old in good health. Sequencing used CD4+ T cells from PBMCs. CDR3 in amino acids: CASSLGSHVAKNIQYF. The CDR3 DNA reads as TGTGCCAGCAGCTTGGGTTCCCATGTAGCCAAAAACATTCAGTACTTC.